These 13 T cell receptor beta chains were sequenced from one sample in a study of T cell responses to AZD1222 COVID-19 vaccine listed by TCRdb under 2021. Interpreted using the paper, the time point label stands for: about 28 days (+/-7) after the second vaccine dose. The library was generated by the immunoSEQ multiplex PCR assay. Sourced from immuneACCESS, this table was stored by TCRdb with only in-frame sequences that have V and J called. A share of the clones is absent; for the studies checked, an unresolved V gene accounts for under half, and the remainder has no known explanation. The sample has 75,000 to 90,000 clones on record, approximately 92% of them singletons. Jointly, the top ten make up 4% to 5.5% of the sample. Sequencing was performed on peripheral blood, taken 28 days after the second AZD1222 dose. The source is an adult who received the AZD1222 COVID-19 vaccine.

V and J are TRBV3-1 (or the pseudogene TRBV3-2) and TRBJ2-7, with 10 nucleotides matching TRBD1. The ends lost 4 bases at V and 4 bases at J; junction bases unmatched: 10. In germline, CDR1 is LGHDT, CDR2 YNNKEL (reference sequence). This CDR3 is built from 16 residues. CDR3 residues: CASSPTGTGASYEQYF. The CDR3 DNA follows: TGTGCCAGCAGCCCAACCGGGACAGGGGCATCTTACGAGCAGTACTTC.

This clone was detected only once. V gene TRBV6-6 combines with J gene TRBJ1-1, with 7 bases that match TRBD1. CDR1 MNHNY and CDR2 SVGAGI come from the germline V gene (reference sequence). There are 13 residues in the CDR3. Losses at the gene ends were 11 bases for V and 5 bases for J; bases not matched to a gene: 11. The CDR3 is CAGSAGGLTEAFF. The CDR3 bases are TGTGCCGGCTCCGCAGGGGGGTTGACTGAAGCTTTCTTT.

This sequence joins TRBV27 and TRBJ2-3; perhaps TRBD2 as D (6 bases). Trimming took 2 bases from V and 3 from J, leaving 9 bases between them. Per germline, CDR1 MNHEY and CDR2 SMNVEV (reference sequence). The CDR3 consists of 14 residues. The CDR3 sequence: CASSLIGRTDTQYF. DNA for the CDR3: TGTGCCAGCAGTTTAATAGGGAGGACAGATACGCAGTATTTT.

The chain links TRBV5-4 to TRBJ1-1; D is possibly TRBD1 (5 bases). Germline V gives CDR1 SGHNT, CDR2 YYREEE (reference sequence). The CDR3 has 13 residues. V was clipped by 4 bases and J by 1 base, with 8 bases between them. CDR3 coding DNA: TGTGCCAGCAGCCGAGGACAGAACACTGAAGCTTTCTTT. It yields the protein CASSRGQNTEAFF.

The rearrangement uses TRBV27 and TRBJ2-3, with TRBD1 as a possible D gene (6 bases). Trimming took 5 bases from V and 5 from J, leaving 17 bases between them. Germline V CDR1 and CDR2: MNHEY, SMNVEV (reference sequence). The length of the CDR3 is 15 residues. In DNA, the CDR3 is TGTGCCAGCAGTCCCGACACTCAGGGACAAGATACGCAGTATTTT. As protein: CASSPDTQGQDTQYF.

The chain links TRBV5-1 to TRBJ2-7; D may be TRBD2 (6 bases). The CDR3 is 16 residues long. Germline CDR1 reads SGHRS; CDR2 reads YFSETQ. The V end was cut by 0 bases, the J end by 4 bases, with 17 bases between. The CDR3 nucleotides are TGCGCCAGCAGCTTGGCTGGCGGGATGGGGGAATACGAGCAGTACTTC. Its translation is CASSLAGGMGEYEQYF.

This rearrangement joins TRBV14 to TRBJ2-1; 9 bases are shared with TRBD2. J was trimmed by 4 bases and V by 5 bases; bases with no gene match: 9. Germline V gene lookup returns CDR1 SGHDN and CDR2 FVKESK. This CDR3 has 16 residues. The CDR3 is CASSWAVAGGYNEQFF. CDR3 DNA sequence: TGTGCCAGCAGCTGGGCGGTTGCGGGAGGGTACAATGAGCAGTTCTTC.

V usage is TRBV29-1 and J usage is TRBJ2-7, with D possibly being TRBD1 (5 bases). The CDR3 length is 14 residues. Germline values: CDR1 SQVTM, CDR2 ANQGSEA. V was trimmed by 4 bases and J by 2 bases, leaving 15 bases between them. CDR3 region: CSVGQGATPYEQYF. For the CDR3, the DNA is TGCAGCGTTGGACAAGGGGCGACGCCCTACGAGCAGTACTTC.

This clone was observed once. This sequence joins TRBV19 and TRBJ2-1, with D hard to call. Trimming pared 10 bases from V and 7 bases from J, leaving 11 bases between. The CDR3 totals 11 residues. Per the germline V gene, CDR1 is LNHDA and CDR2 is SQIVND (reference sequence). CDR3 protein: CAIKVKNEQFF. CDR3 nucleotides: TGTGCCATAAAGGTGAAAAATGAGCAGTTCTTC.

The chain carries TRBV15 and TRBJ1-2; 11 nucleotides agree with TRBD1. J gave up 6 bases and V 0 bases, and 3 bases lay outside the gene matches. Per the germline V gene, CDR1 is LNHNV and CDR2 is YYDKDF (reference sequence). There are 15 residues in the CDR3. The CDR3 loop reads CATSRDRDRGDGYTF. As DNA, the CDR3 is TGTGCCACCAGCAGAGACAGGGACAGGGGGGATGGCTACACCTTC.

CDR3: CATSRDGGGWTGELFF. Here the CDR3 DNA reads TGTGCCACCAGCAGAGATGGAGGGGGGTGGACCGGGGAGCTGTTTTTT. This sequence joins TRBV15 and TRBJ2-2, with D perhaps assigned TRBD1 or TRBD2 (6 bases each). Per germline, CDR1 LNHNV and CDR2 YYDKDF (reference sequence). V was trimmed by 0 bases and J by 5 bases, leaving 13 bases between them. This CDR3 region has 16 residues.

This chain connects TRBV30 to TRBJ2-2; 9 bases agree with TRBD2. This CDR3 is built from 13 residues. Trimming removed 5 bases from V and 6 bases from J; junction bases left unmatched: 4. From germline, CDR1 is GTSNPN and CDR2 SVGIG (reference sequence). The chain's CDR3 is CAWGTSKAGELFF. CDR3 bases: TGTGCCTGGGGGACTAGCAAGGCCGGGGAGCTGTTTTTT. Looking up the rest from reference TRBV30 and TRBJ2-2 gives the full variable domain: SQTIHQWPATLVQPVGSPLSLECTVEGTSNPNLYWYRQAAGRGLQLLFYSVGIGQISSEVPQNLSASRPQDRQFILSSKKLLLSDSGFYLCAWGTSKAGELFFGEGSRLTVL.

The CDR3 DNA follows: TGTGCCAGCAGCTTGAGGGGACAGGGTGCTGGAAACACCATATATTTT. Amino acid sequence: CASSLRGQGAGNTIYF. J is TRBJ1-3 and V is TRBV5-5, with 9 nucleotides matching TRBD1. V shed 1 base and J 2 bases; nucleotides not matched to a gene: 4. CDR1 and CDR2 (germline): SGHKS, YYEKEE (reference sequence). The CDR3 consists of 16 residues.